Below are 19 T cell receptor beta chains sequenced from a single sample in a study of T cells in Graves' hyperthyroidism and ophthalmopathy. Researchers took RNA transcripts and amplified the TCR beta CDR3 regions from them. First-round RT-PCR with HTBI primers amplified the TCR CDR3 region. TCRdb called the multiplex PCR reads again in MiXCR, with one record for every CDR3 protein. The sample carries a few hundred thousand distinct CDR3 sequences, roughly 50% recorded once. The sample consisted of peripheral blood or thyroid tissue (not recorded which). These receptors all come from a woman under 30 with Graves' hyperthyroidism.

Notes on this clonotype: It may be a read error: a sequence one base away is much more abundant. This rearrangement joins TRBV2 to TRBJ2-1, with TRBD2 matching 10 bases. Germline loops: CDR1 SNHLY, CDR2 FYNNEI. V lost 1 base to trimming and J lost 15 bases; unmatched junction nucleotides: 6. The CDR3 covers 13 residues. CDR3 nucleotides: TGTGCCAGCAGTGAAGGGTCTAGCGGGGGAGTGTTCTTC. Translation: CASSEGSSGGVFF.

The V and J genes are TRBV29-1 and TRBJ2-7; 9 bases are shared with TRBD2. This CDR3 has 14 amino acids. The germline V gene has CDR1 SQVTM and CDR2 ANQGSEA. With 6 bases clipped from V and 2 bases from J, the junction kept 8 bases outside the gene matches. The CDR3 DNA reads as TGCAGCGTCCGGGATAGCGGGAGTACCTACGAGCAGTACTTC. Amino acid sequence: CSVRDSGSTYEQYF.

V and J are TRBV29-1 and TRBJ1-3; the D is unclear. CDR1 is SQVTM, CDR2 ANQGSEA, per germline. The ends were cut back, 4 bases at V and 0 bases at J, with 7 bases in the middle. There are 13 residues in the CDR3. The CDR3 DNA sequence: TGCAGCGTTGGGAGGGCCTCTGGAAACACCATATATTTT. It translates to CSVGRASGNTIYF.

This clonotype was counted only a few times. V gene TRBV7-2 combines with J gene TRBJ2-7; 13 bases map to TRBD2. Germline CDR1 SGHTA, CDR2 FQGNSA. V shed 5 bases, J shed 5 bases, and the junction held 12 bases outside the gene matches. This CDR3 has 17 amino acids. CDR3 DNA: TGTGCCAGCAGCCGCACAATTCGGACTAGCGGGAGTAACGAGCAGTACTTC. This gives the protein CASSRTIRTSGSNEQYF.

This chain joins TRBV6-5 and TRBJ1-5; tentative D call: TRBD1 (5 bases). The CDR3 has 15 amino acids. In germline, CDR1 is MNHEY, CDR2 SVGAGI. Trimming pared 4 bases from V and 13 bases from J, leaving 23 bases between. CDR3 sequence reads: CASSLPSGISGEQHF. In DNA, the CDR3 is TGTGCCAGCAGTTTGCCTAGCGGCATCTCGGGGGAGCAGCATTTT.

This clonotype was seen a handful of times. The chain has TRBV5-1 and TRBJ2-6; 10 bases agree with TRBD2. This CDR3 is 19 amino acids long. V shed 1 base and J 0 bases; nucleotides not matched to a gene: 7. The germline gives CDR1 SGHRS, CDR2 YFSETQ. The DNA of the CDR3 is TGCGCCAGCAGCTTGCGGGTAGCGGGAGGATTCTCTGGGGCCAACGTCCTGACTTTC. Its translation: CASSLRVAGGFSGANVLTF.

Only one count was recorded for this clonotype. The chain uses TRBV10-3 and TRBJ1-2, with D uncertain. The CDR3 sequence is 19 residues long. Trimming shortened V by 4 bases and J by 5 bases, and 29 bases separated the two germline ends. Germline CDR1 is ENHRY and CDR2 is SYGVKD. The CDR3 reads CAISAPASGSDTQIYGYTF. The CDR3 DNA is TGTGCCATCAGTGCCCCGGCCTCTGGGTCAGATACGCAAATTTATGGCTACACCTTC.

This sequence joins TRBV29-1 and TRBJ1-1; D not resolved. Germline V CDR1 and CDR2: SQVTM, ANQGSEA. The CDR3 spans 13 residues. Here the CDR3 reads CSEALGKNTEAFF. As DNA, the CDR3 is TGCAGTGAAGCACTCGGAAAGAACACTGAAGCTTTCTTT.

The chain combines TRBV11-2 with TRBJ2-7, with 8 bases identical to TRBD2. The J call could be wrong; TRBJ2-1 is a better fit for the DNA end. Germline V lookup: CDR1 SGHAT, CDR2 FQNNGV. There are 14 residues in the CDR3. The CDR3 coding sequence is TGTGCCAGCAGCTCCTTAGCGGGAAGGGGTGAGCAGTTCTTC. Protein: CASSSLAGRGEQFF.

This clonotype was seen a single time. A read error may explain this, as a much larger clone is one base away. The chain combines TRBV20-1 with TRBJ1-1, with D possibly matching TRBD1 (5 bases). Germline V gene sequence: CDR1 DFQATT, CDR2 SNEGSKA (reference sequence). V lost 6 bases and J 1 base, leaving 15 bases between the germline ends. The CDR3 runs to 14 residues. The CDR3 spells CSATGGRGNTEAFF. The CDR3, as DNA: TGCAGTGCAACTGGGGGACGCGGGAACACTGAAGCTTTCTTT.

With respect to this clonotype: This may arise from a read error, as a much more abundant clone is one base away. The V call is TRBV7-3, the J call TRBJ2-7; D not certain. The length of the CDR3 is 15 residues. Per germline, CDR1 SGHTA and CDR2 FQGTGA. CDR3: CASSLWSGVPYEQCF. The CDR3 DNA follows: TGCGCCAGCAGCCTATGGTCTGGGGTTCCCTACGAGCAGTGCTTC.

This clonotype was observed many times. The chain has TRBV28 and TRBJ1-3; D is ambiguous. Between the trimmed V and J ends, which lost 10 bases and 2 bases, there was a span of 9 bases. CDR1 is MDHEN, CDR2 SYDVKM, per germline. The CDR3 is 12 amino acids. CDR3 DNA: TGTGCCACACAGACCGCTGGAAACACCATATATTTT. This sequence encodes CATQTAGNTIYF. Variable domain in full (rest from reference TRBV28 and TRBJ1-3): DVKVTQSSRYLVKRTGEKVFLECVQDMDHENMFWYRQDPGLGLRLIYFSYDVKMKEKGDIPEGYSVSREKKERFSLILESASTNQTSMYLCATQTAGNTIYFGEGSWLTVV.

At least ten counts were recorded for this clonotype. The chain uses TRBV10-2 and TRBJ1-6; D is possibly TRBD1 (6 bases). V dropped 6 bases and J dropped 1 base, with 10 bases sitting between them. This CDR3 has 15 residues. Germline values: CDR1 WSHSY, CDR2 SAAADI. CDR3 loop: CASSHRESYNSPLHF. The CDR3 DNA sequence: TGCGCCAGCAGCCACAGGGAGTCCTATAATTCACCCCTCCACTTT.

V is TRBV15 and J is TRBJ2-3; D may correspond to TRBD1 or TRBD2 (5 bases each). Per the germline V gene, CDR1 is LNHNV and CDR2 is YYDKDF (reference sequence). The CDR3 covers 15 residues. V was trimmed by 4 bases and J by 2 bases, leaving 13 bases between them. CDR3 loop: CATSTRERATDTQYF. The CDR3 DNA follows: TGTGCCACCAGCACCAGGGAGAGGGCCACAGATACGCAGTATTTT.

This clonotype was picked up a small number of times. In DNA, the CDR3 is TGTGCCAGCAGCCCAAAGCGGGACAGGAGCCCCTACGAGCAGTACTTC. Amino acid sequence: CASSPKRDRSPYEQYF. The rearrangement links TRBV11-2 to TRBJ2-7; TRBD1 might be the D (8 bases). V lost 5 bases, J lost 2 bases, and 19 bases lay in between. Germline CDR1 reads SGHAT; CDR2 reads FQNNGV. This CDR3 has 16 residues.

The gene calls are TRBV7-9 and TRBJ2-5; D may match TRBD1 or TRBD2 (5 bases each). The CDR3 sequence is 15 residues long. The V gene lost 0 bases and the J gene lost 3 bases, with 11 bases spanning the gap. Germline V gene sequence: CDR1 SEHNR, CDR2 FQNEAQ (reference sequence). The CDR3 bases are TGTGCCAGCAGCTTAGCCGGGACGGCCGAAGAGACCCAGTACTTC. Its translation is CASSLAGTAEETQYF. Drawing the rest from reference TRBV7-9 and TRBJ2-5, the complete variable domain is DTGVSQNPRHKITKRGQNVTFRCDPISEHNRLYWYRQTLGQGPEFLTYFQNEAQLEKSRLLSDRFSAERPKGSFSTLEIQRTEQGDSAMYLCASSLAGTAEETQYFGPGTRLLVL.

The chain links TRBV29-1 to TRBJ2-6; no clear D gene. This CDR3 is 13 amino acids long. The V gene's germline CDR1 is SQVTM and CDR2 ANQGSEA. CDR3 sequence reads: CGGQAGGANVLTF. The CDR3 region has the DNA TGCGGTGGTCAGGCCGGCGGGGCCAACGTCCTGACTTTC. The full variable domain, rest sourced from reference TRBV29-1 and TRBJ2-6, is SAVISQKPSRDICQRGTSLTIQCQVDSQVTMMFWYRQQPGQSLTLIATANQGSEATYESGFVIDKFPISRPNLTFSTLTVSNMSPEDSSIYLCGGQAGGANVLTFGAGSRLTVL.

In this sample, this clonotype turned up many times. The J gene is TRBJ2-5, the V gene TRBV4-3; TRBD2 agrees at 12 bases. The length of the CDR3 is 19 residues. V dropped 0 bases and J dropped 6; count of bases not matched to a gene: 14. In germline, CDR1 is LGHNA, CDR2 YSLEER. The DNA for the CDR3 is TGCGCCAGCAGCCAAGATCCCCCAAGACTAGCGGGGGTGGGACAGACCCAGTACTTC. Its protein is CASSQDPPRLAGVGQTQYF.

This CDR3 is CASRAASDHTQYF. Written as DNA, the CDR3 is TGCGCCAGCAGGGCCGCTTCGGACCATACGCAGTATTTT. The J gene is TRBJ2-3, the V gene TRBV5-1; D unclear. The CDR3 runs 13 residues. The germline V gene encodes CDR1 SGHRS and CDR2 YFSETQ. V lost 5 bases to trimming and J lost 7 bases, with 14 bases between them.